This T cell receptor (beta chain) was recovered during a study of a mutant IDH1 vaccine in newly diagnosed glioma. Overall study context: Vaccines began 4-6 weeks after radiotherapy alone, or with temozolomide cycles. It was radiotherapy, temozolomide, or both that patients received previously, with most receiving both.

Worth noting for this clone: Its antigen is unknown.

Stated time point: week 11, during vaccination. The vaccine gave 300 ug of a 20-mer mutant IDH1 peptide subcutaneously per dose. Donors had new WHO grade 3 or 4 IDH1-mutant, ATRX-lost astrocytomas. Repertoires were generated with immunoSEQ multiplex PCR, while TCRdb's copy carries only in-frame clones and drops some. The sample contains 55,000 to 65,000 clones, about 80% of which appear only once. The ends were cut back, 2 bases at V and 0 bases at J, with 10 bases in the middle. CDR1 is SGHTA, CDR2 FQGNSA, per germline. This CDR3 is built from 15 residues. The chain carries TRBV7-2 and TRBJ2-5; a weak D match, TRBD2 (6 bases). The origin of this receptor is a man over 45 with glioma. Sequenced here: PBMCs, sampled from a glioma patient whose treatment included an IDH1 peptide vaccine. The CDR3 sequence is CASSLMGGYQETQYF. CDR3 bases: TGTGCCAGCAGCTTAATGGGGGGTTACCAAGAGACCCAGTACTTC.